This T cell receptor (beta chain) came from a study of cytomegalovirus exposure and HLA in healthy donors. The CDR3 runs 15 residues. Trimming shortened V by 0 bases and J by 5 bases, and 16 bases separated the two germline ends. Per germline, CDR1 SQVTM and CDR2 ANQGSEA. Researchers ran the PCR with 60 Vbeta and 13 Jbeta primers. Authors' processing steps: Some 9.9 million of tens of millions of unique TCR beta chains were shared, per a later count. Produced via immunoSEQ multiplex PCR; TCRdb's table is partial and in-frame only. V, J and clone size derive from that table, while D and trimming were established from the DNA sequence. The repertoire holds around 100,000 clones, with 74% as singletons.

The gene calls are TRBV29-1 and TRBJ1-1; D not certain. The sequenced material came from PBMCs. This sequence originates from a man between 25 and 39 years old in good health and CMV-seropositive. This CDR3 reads CSVEDPGSGWTEAFF. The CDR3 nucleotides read TGCAGCGTTGAAGATCCGGGGAGCGGCTGGACTGAAGCTTTCTTT.